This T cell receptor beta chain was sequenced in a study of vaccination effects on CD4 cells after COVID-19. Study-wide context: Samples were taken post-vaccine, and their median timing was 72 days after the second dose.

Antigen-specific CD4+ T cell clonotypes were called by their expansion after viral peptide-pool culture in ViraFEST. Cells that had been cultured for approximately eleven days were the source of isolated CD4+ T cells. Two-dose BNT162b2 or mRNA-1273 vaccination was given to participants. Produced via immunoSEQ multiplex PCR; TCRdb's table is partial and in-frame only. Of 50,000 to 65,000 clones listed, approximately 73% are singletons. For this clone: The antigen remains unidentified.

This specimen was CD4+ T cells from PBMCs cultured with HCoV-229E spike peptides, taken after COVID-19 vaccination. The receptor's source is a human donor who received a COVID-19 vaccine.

The CDR3 DNA reads as TGTGCCGGCGGACGGCAAGACGGCTATGGCTACACCTTC. The encoded protein is CAGGRQDGYGYTF. The chain employs TRBV30 and TRBJ1-2; D call uncertain. There are 13 residues in the CDR3. V lost 8 bases and J lost 4, with 17 bases in between. CDR1 is GTSNPN and CDR2 is SVGIG in the germline V gene (reference sequence).